The 5 T cell receptor beta chains given below trace back to one sample, sequenced in a study of cytomegalovirus exposure and HLA in healthy donors. In the PCR, 60 Vbeta and 13 Jbeta primers were used. Profiled with immunoSEQ multiplex PCR; TCRdb holds only in-frame clones, not every one. This table has about 210,000 clones, more than 70% appearing once. Sequenced sample: PBMCs. The receptors come from a middle-aged man in good health and CMV-seropositive.

The rearrangement links TRBV5-6 to TRBJ2-1; 8 bases map to TRBD2. Germline CDR1 and CDR2: SGHDT and YYEEEE. The CDR3 covers 15 residues. The trim removed 2 bases at V and 1 base at J, leaving 2 bases unmatched. CDR3 protein: CASSFGTSSYNEQFF. Written as DNA, the CDR3 is TGTGCCAGCAGCTTCGGGACTAGTTCCTACAATGAGCAGTTCTTC.

V gene TRBV28 combines with J gene TRBJ2-1; TRBD1 matches 11 bases. In germline, CDR1 is MDHEN, CDR2 SYDVKM. V was clipped by 10 bases and J by 3 bases; unmatched bases: 11. This CDR3 has 16 residues. This CDR3 is CAIKGGDRGFYNEQFF. In nucleotides, the CDR3 is TGTGCCATAAAAGGGGGGGACAGGGGGTTCTACAATGAGCAGTTCTTC.

The chain joins TRBV9 to TRBJ2-5; TRBD1 is a possible D gene (6 bases). The CDR3 consists of 14 residues. Per the germline V gene, CDR1 is SGDLS and CDR2 is YYNGEE. V lost 3 bases and J 5 bases, leaving 14 bases between the germline ends. DNA for the CDR3: TGTGCCAGCAGCGCAGGGGTGGGGATTGAGACCCAGTACTTC. Encoded protein: CASSAGVGIETQYF.

This chain uses TRBV29-1 with TRBJ1-2; no reliable D call. The length of the CDR3 is 11 residues. V lost 5 bases and J lost 3, with 7 bases in between. Germline V lookup: CDR1 SQVTM, CDR2 ANQGSEA. The CDR3 region has the DNA TGCAGCGTTTATTTAGACTATGGCTACACCTTC. It yields the protein CSVYLDYGYTF.

The chain couples TRBV7-9 to TRBJ1-2; TRBD1 agrees at 12 bases. V trimming: 5 bases; J trimming: 3 bases; junction bases outside the gene matches: 13. This CDR3 region has 18 residues. CDR1 and CDR2 from the germline V gene are SEHNR and FQNEAQ (reference sequence). The CDR3: CASSAGTGGRVVHYGYTF. The CDR3, as DNA: TGTGCCAGCAGCGCCGGGACAGGGGGCAGGGTAGTTCACTATGGCTACACCTTC.